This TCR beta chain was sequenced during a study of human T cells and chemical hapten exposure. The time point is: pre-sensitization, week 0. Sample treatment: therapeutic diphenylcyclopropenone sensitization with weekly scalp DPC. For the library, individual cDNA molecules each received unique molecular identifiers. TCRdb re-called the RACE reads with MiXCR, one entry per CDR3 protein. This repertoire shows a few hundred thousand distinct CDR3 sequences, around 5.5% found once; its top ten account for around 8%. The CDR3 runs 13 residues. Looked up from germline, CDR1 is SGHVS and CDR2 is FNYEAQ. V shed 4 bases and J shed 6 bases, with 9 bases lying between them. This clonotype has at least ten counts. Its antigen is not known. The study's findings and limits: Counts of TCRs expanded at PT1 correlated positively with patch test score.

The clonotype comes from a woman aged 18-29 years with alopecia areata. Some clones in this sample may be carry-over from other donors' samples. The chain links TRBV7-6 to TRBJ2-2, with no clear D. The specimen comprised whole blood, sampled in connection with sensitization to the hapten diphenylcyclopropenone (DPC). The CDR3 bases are TGTGCCAGCAGCTCATCAGGCTCCGGGGAGCTGTTTTTT. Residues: CASSSSGSGELFF. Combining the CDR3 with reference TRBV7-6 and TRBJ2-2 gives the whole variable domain GAGVSQSPRYKVTKRGQDVALRCDPISGHVSLYWYRQALGQGPEFLTYFNYEAQQDKSGLPNDRFSAERPEGSISTLTIQRTEQRDSAMYRCASSSSGSGELFFGEGSRLTVL.